Sequencing of this TCR beta chain was carried out in a study of cytomegalovirus exposure and HLA in healthy donors. The method was immunoSEQ multiplex PCR; TCRdb's version includes in-frame clones alone and lacks a portion of them. Of some 200,000 clones in the sample, 65% to 85% are singletons; the top ten hold 2.5% to 3.5%. Germline trimming cut 2 bases from V and 5 bases from J; bases unmatched to any gene: 8. Germline CDR1 and CDR2: SNHLY and FYNNEI. This CDR3 comprises 15 residues. With respect to this clone: The antigen is unknown.

General study results and limits: Associated with cytomegalovirus, according to the listing, were 170 or so TCR beta chains. According to a subsequent analysis, TCR clusters from the first cohort were inclined to appear together in the 120 validation repertoires.

The sequencing input was PBMCs. This chain joins TRBV2 and TRBJ1-2; 7 bases align to TRBD1. The sequence came from a woman aged 18-30 years in good health and CMV-seropositive. In DNA form, the CDR3 reads TGTGCCAGCAGTGAATTGTCGGGACAGAGATATGGCTACACCTTC. It translates to CASSELSGQRYGYTF.